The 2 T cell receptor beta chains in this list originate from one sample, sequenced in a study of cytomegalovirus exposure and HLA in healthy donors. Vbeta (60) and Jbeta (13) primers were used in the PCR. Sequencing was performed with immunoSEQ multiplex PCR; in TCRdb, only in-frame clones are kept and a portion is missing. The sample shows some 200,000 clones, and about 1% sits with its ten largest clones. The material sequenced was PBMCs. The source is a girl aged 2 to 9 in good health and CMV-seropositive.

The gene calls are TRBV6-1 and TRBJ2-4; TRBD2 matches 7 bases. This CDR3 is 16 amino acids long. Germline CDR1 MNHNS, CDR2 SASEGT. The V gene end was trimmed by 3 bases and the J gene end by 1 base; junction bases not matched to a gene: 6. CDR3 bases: TGTGCCAGCAGTGATGGGGGGGGAGGTGCCAAAAACATTCAGTACTTC. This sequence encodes CASSDGGGGAKNIQYF.

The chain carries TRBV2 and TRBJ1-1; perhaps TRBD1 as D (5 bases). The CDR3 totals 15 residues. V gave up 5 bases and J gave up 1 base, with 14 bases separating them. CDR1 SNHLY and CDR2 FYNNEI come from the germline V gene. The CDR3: CASSRGRRENTEAFF. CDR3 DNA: TGTGCCAGCAGTAGGGGTAGGAGAGAGAACACTGAAGCTTTCTTT.